This T cell receptor (beta chain) was retrieved from a study of untreated major depressive disorder. Overall study results and limits: Differences in TRBV25-01 and TRBV02-01 usage did not reach significance. CD4+ T cells from depressed patients used TRBV05-01 (Vbeta 5.1) more often than controls. Findings may not generalize because the study sample was small.

Repertoires were generated with immunoSEQ multiplex PCR, while TCRdb's copy carries only in-frame clones and drops some. The data contain some 13,000 clones, around 90% of them seen just once; the ten biggest clones take up about 0.86%. V was clipped by 4 bases and J by 3 bases, with 3 bases between them. Germline V gene sequence: CDR1 SEHNR, CDR2 FQNEAQ (reference sequence). The CDR3 runs to 12 residues. With respect to this clone: Its antigen is undetermined.

Excluded: major illness, comorbidity, regular medication, drug use, over 100 g alcohol weekly. Typically roughly 95% of enriched cells were CD4+. The receptor was isolated from a young man with major depressive disorder. The chain couples TRBV7-9 to TRBJ2-2; no definite D call. Source material: CD4+ T cells from PBMCs. CDR3 residues: CASSWDTGELFF. CDR3 bases: TGTGCCAGCAGCTGGGACACCGGGGAGCTGTTTTTT.